One T cell receptor (beta chain) is described in this entry. The target antigen is unknown. The sample originates from a study of CD8+CD57+ T cells in acquired aplastic anemia. Background on the study: Each DNA sample taken from sorted CD4+ and CD8+ cells came to about 3.4 ug on average.

Genomic DNA served as template for TCR beta VDJ and CDR3 profiling. Via MiXCR, TCRdb re-called the reads, giving one row per CDR3 protein. This table has roughly 180,000 distinct CDR3 sequences, 55% to 70% appearing once. Regarding the study as a whole: Controls did not differ significantly from patients in CD8+ Simpson's diversity. The same twenty-nine CD8+ CDR3 sequences occurred in patients and in controls.

With 4 bases removed from V and 3 bases from J, the gap between germline ends came to 16 bases. The germline V gene has CDR1 SGHRS and CDR2 YFSETQ. This CDR3 is 15 amino acids long. This sequence originates from a human donor with severe aplastic anemia or a healthy control (not recorded which). The sequenced material came from sorted CD4+, CD8+, or CD8+CD57+ T cells (not recorded which) from PBMCs. This chain uses TRBV5-1 with TRBJ2-5, with D possibly matching TRBD1 (6 bases). CDR3 nucleotides: TGCGCCAGCAGCGCCGTGGGGACACCCGAAGAGACCCAGTACTTC. As protein: CASSAVGTPEETQYF.